This entry describes one T cell receptor beta chain. Its antigen is still unknown. Within one base of it there is no much larger clone, and no base qualities were kept. The data derive from a study of chemoradiotherapy in HPV16-positive cancers (dated by TCRdb to between 2021 and 2024). Regarding the study in general: Functional T-cell assays on cells from two HPV16-positive patients defined candidate HPV-specific T-cell clones and common TCR motifs. The study asked whether T-cell immunity to the HPV oncoproteins E6 and E7 changes during chemoradiotherapy and whether this immunity affects survival. Next, the candidate HPV-specific TCRs and motifs were followed in TCR repertoires from more than 70 patients with HPV-related cancers.

Repertoires were sampled repeatedly over the course of chemoradiotherapy, so clonal expansion could be followed in the tumor microenvironment. Libraries were built with the immunoSEQ multiplex PCR assay. TCRdb re-hosts the immuneACCESS table, in-frame sequences only. Its copies lack some clones; in the studies checked, an unresolved V gene accounts for under half of them, and the cause for the rest is not known. The sample table lists roughly 70,000 clones, about 90% of them with a count of one. Jointly, the top ten make up over 4% of the sample. The paper as a whole reports these results and caveats: Expansion of candidate HPV-specific clones and E7-related TCR motifs was observed in the tumor microenvironment during treatment, whereas no such expansion was observed for non-HPV-specific T cells. In HPV16-positive patients, expansion of HPV-responsive T cells during chemoradiotherapy was found to be associated with improved recurrence-free survival. Only a couple of HPV16-positive patients were used to derive the functional definition of HPV-specific T cells, and the survival association was reported for HPV16-positive patients.

Source: blood, taken from a patient who underwent chemoradiotherapy. This sequence originates from a human donor with HPV-associated anogenital cancer.

The DNA sequence is given as TGTGCCACCAGCAGAGATGACAGGGTTCCGCGCTACACCTTC. Protein translation: CATSRDDRVPRYTF. The rearranged segments are TRBV15 and TRBJ1-2; 7 bases in between match TRBD1. From the cysteine through the phenylalanine, the CDR3 covers 14 amino acids. The sequence is cut down to CDR3 DNA, 42 bases in frame from base 1. For this chain, trimming is 0 bases at the V end and 9 bases at the J end, and the number of junction bases without a gene match is 7. The germline V gene (reference sequence) sets CDR1 to LNHNV and CDR2 to YYDKDF.